These 30 T cell receptor beta chains were all obtained from the same sample, sequenced in a study of blood T cell repertoires in COVID-19. Profiled with immunoSEQ multiplex PCR; TCRdb holds only in-frame clones, not every one. The data contain 130,000 to 150,000 clones, 84% of them seen just once; the ten biggest clones take up about 7.2%. Sequencing was performed on peripheral blood. The receptors were sampled from a woman between 50 and 59 years old in a cohort sampled during active or convalescent COVID-19.

This clone was detected a few times. CDR3 sequence: CASSRTQVASGNTIYF. For the CDR3, the DNA is TGCGCCAGCAGCCGTACTCAGGTCGCCTCTGGAAACACCATATATTTT. The chain combines TRBV4-1 with TRBJ1-3; D gene ambiguous. V lost 4 bases and J 0 bases, leaving 13 bases between the germline ends. The germline CDR1 and CDR2 sequences are MGHRA and YSYEKL. CDR3 length equals 16 residues.

The V call is TRBV3-1 (or the pseudogene TRBV3-2), the J call TRBJ2-2; TRBD2 might be the D (6 bases). Looked up from germline, CDR1 is LGHDT and CDR2 is YNNKEL (reference sequence). The CDR3 is 16 amino acids. V lost 6 bases and J lost 0, with 14 bases in between. The CDR3 is CASRRAGSANTGELFF. In nucleotides, the CDR3 is TGTGCCAGCAGACGTGCGGGAAGCGCGAACACCGGGGAGCTGTTTTTT.

The J gene is TRBJ2-1, the V gene TRBV7-2; 11 bases are shared with TRBD1. The V gene's germline CDR1 is SGHTA and CDR2 FQGNSA. The V segment lost 6 bases and the J segment 4 bases; nucleotides outside the gene matches: 11. The CDR3 has 17 residues. CDR3: CASSPPGQGVGYNEQFF. The DNA of the CDR3 is TGTGCCAGCAGTCCTCCGGGACAGGGGGTGGGGTACAATGAGCAGTTCTTC.

This chain uses TRBV13 with TRBJ1-4; TRBD1 is a possible D gene (5 bases). V lost 5 bases to trimming and J lost 3 bases, with 10 bases between them. This CDR3 is built from 14 residues. Germline loops: CDR1 PRHDT, CDR2 FYEKMQ (reference sequence). DNA for the CDR3: TGTGCCAGCAGCCTCCGGGGGTCTAATGAAAAACTGTTTTTT. Its translation: CASSLRGSNEKLFF.

This clone was picked up a small number of times. This chain links TRBV13 with TRBJ2-2; D unclear. The length of the CDR3 is 15 residues. V was clipped by 0 bases and J by 1 base, with 6 bases between them. Germline V gene lookup returns CDR1 PRHDT and CDR2 FYEKMQ (reference sequence). The CDR3 coding sequence is TGTGCCAGCAGCTTAGGCCAGGTGAACACCGGGGAGCTGTTTTTT. Translated, it gives CASSLGQVNTGELFF.

A single count supports this clone. The CDR3: CASSLDWRPYSGANVLTF. The CDR3 nucleotides are TGTGCCAGCAGCTTAGATTGGAGGCCCTACTCTGGGGCCAACGTCCTGACTTTC. V and J are TRBV11-2 and TRBJ2-6; weak D call: TRBD2 (5 bases). Trimming left V 0 bases short and J 0 bases short, with 12 bases between. CDR1 is SGHAT, CDR2 FQNNGV, per germline. The CDR3 is made up of 18 amino acids.

The V and J genes are TRBV5-1 and TRBJ2-5; D gene uncertain. CDR3 size: 15 residues. Germline lookup yields CDR1 SGHRS and CDR2 YFSETQ. Trimming shortened V by 0 bases and J by 1 base, and 10 bases separated the two germline ends. CDR3 DNA: TGCGCCAGCAGCTTGGGTACAGCTTTCCAAGAGACCCAGTACTTC. Translating gives CASSLGTAFQETQYF. Looking up the rest from reference TRBV5-1 and TRBJ2-5 gives the full variable domain: KAGVTQTPRYLIKTRGQQVTLSCSPISGHRSVSWYQQTPGQGLQFLFEYFSETQRNKGNFPGRFSGRQFSNSRSEMNVSTLELGDSALYLCASSLGTAFQETQYFGPGTRLLVL.

The chain has TRBV4-3 and TRBJ2-2, with 8 bases aligning to TRBD2. Trimming at V came to 1 base and at J to 6 bases, leaving 10 bases not matched to a gene. In germline, CDR1 is LGHNA, CDR2 YSLEER. CDR3 size: 17 residues. The CDR3, as DNA: TGCGCCAGCAGCCAAGCCTCGGCGGGGGGCAGTCCCGGGGAGCTGTTTTTT. This encodes CASSQASAGGSPGELFF.

The chain has TRBV6-1 and TRBJ2-7; 8 positions agree with TRBD2. Germline CDR1 reads MNHNS; CDR2 reads SASEGT. The ends lost 3 bases at V and 4 bases at J; junction bases unmatched: 2. This CDR3 comprises 13 residues. CDR3 nucleotide sequence: TGTGCCAGCAGTGAGGAGCGGGGGTACGAGCAGTACTTC. Translated, it gives CASSEERGYEQYF.

V usage is TRBV6-6 and J usage is TRBJ2-1, with D possibly being TRBD2 (5 bases). The CDR3 has 16 amino acids. Between the trimmed V and J ends, which lost 2 bases and 2 bases, there was a span of 13 bases. Per the germline V gene, CDR1 is MNHNY and CDR2 is SVGAGI (reference sequence). CDR3 sequence reads: CASSYVRASTYNEQFF. The CDR3 nucleotides read TGTGCCAGCAGTTACGTTCGGGCTAGCACCTACAATGAGCAGTTCTTC.

The chain uses TRBV2 and TRBJ2-1; 7 bases match TRBD2. The CDR3 runs to 12 residues. Germline V gene data show CDR1 as SNHLY and CDR2 as FYNNEI. V lost 6 bases and J lost 10; bases outside the gene matches: 6. The CDR3, as DNA: TGTGCCAGCAGCGGCGGGGGTTCCGAGCAGTTCTTC. It translates to CASSGGGSEQFF.

The chain links TRBV18 to TRBJ2-1, with 7 positions matching TRBD1. Losses at the gene ends were 6 bases for V and 2 bases for J; bases not matched to a gene: 16. The CDR3 has 18 residues. CDR1 and CDR2 from the germline V gene are KGHSH and LQKENI. CDR3 in DNA: TGTGCCAGCTCTCCTACCTGGGGACAGCTAAGGACCTACAATGAGCAGTTCTTC. Its translation is CASSPTWGQLRTYNEQFF.

The chain combines TRBV6-5 with TRBJ1-6, with 7 bases fitting TRBD1. The CDR3 runs 15 residues. J was trimmed by 7 bases and V by 2 bases; bases with no gene match: 5. CDR1 MNHEY and CDR2 SVGAGI come from the germline V gene. CDR3 sequence: CASSYGGQRNSPLHF. In DNA form, the CDR3 reads TGTGCCAGCAGTTACGGGGGACAGCGAAATTCACCCCTCCACTTT.

This chain joins TRBV4-1 and TRBJ2-7, with D tentatively TRBD2 (6 bases). CDR3 length: 15 amino acids. V dropped 0 bases and J dropped 4 bases, with 13 bases sitting between them. Germline CDR1 MGHRA, CDR2 YSYEKL. This CDR3 reads CASSQEGLTKYEQYF. In nucleotides, the CDR3 is TGCGCCAGCAGCCAAGAGGGACTGACAAAATACGAGCAGTACTTC.

This clone was counted only a few times. The chain has TRBV19 and TRBJ1-3, with 7 bases aligning to TRBD1. CDR3 length: 16 residues. Germline loops: CDR1 LNHDA, CDR2 SQIVND (reference sequence). After removal of 4 bases from V and 4 bases from J, the junction contained 10 bases not matched to a gene. As DNA, the CDR3 is TGTGCCAGTAGTAGGGGACAGCACTTAGCGGGAAACACCATATATTTT. It translates to CASSRGQHLAGNTIYF.

The J gene is TRBJ2-7, the V gene TRBV25-1; TRBD1 agrees at 8 bases. This CDR3 is built from 14 residues. Trimming at V came to 1 base and at J to 5 bases, leaving 4 bases not matched to a gene. Germline V lookup: CDR1 MGHDK, CDR2 SYGVNS. DNA for the CDR3: TGTGCCAGCAGTGAATGGGCAGGGGGCCACGAGCAGTACTTC. It yields the protein CASSEWAGGHEQYF.

This chain uses TRBV10-3 with TRBJ1-2, with D unclear. The V end was cut by 0 bases, the J end by 8 bases, with 10 bases between. The length of the CDR3 is 13 residues. The germline CDR1 and CDR2 sequences are ENHRY and SYGVKD. CDR3: CAISESVEEGYTF. The CDR3 bases are TGTGCCATCAGTGAGTCAGTAGAGGAAGGCTACACCTTC.

The chain has TRBV6-5 and TRBJ2-3; 8 bases align to TRBD1. The CDR3 contains 14 residues. Germline CDR1 is MNHEY and CDR2 is SVGAGI. Trimming took 2 bases from V and 6 from J; bases not matched to a gene: 4. CDR3 nucleotides: TGTGCCAGCAGTTACGGCAGGGGGCGCGATACGCAGTATTTT. Amino acids: CASSYGRGRDTQYF.

The chain combines TRBV10-3 with TRBJ2-1, with TRBD2 identical over 7 bases. Trimming cost V 2 bases and J 3 bases; bases outside gene matches: 7. CDR1 is ENHRY, CDR2 SYGVKD, per germline. The CDR3 consists of 16 residues. The CDR3 loop is CAISERSGAFYNEQFF. CDR3 nucleotide sequence: TGTGCCATCAGTGAGCGGAGCGGGGCTTTCTACAATGAGCAGTTCTTC.

The V and J genes are TRBV30 and TRBJ1-4; 7 bases are shared with TRBD1. V lost 1 base and J lost 7; bases outside the gene matches: 3. In germline, CDR1 is GTSNPN, CDR2 SVGIG (reference sequence). The length of the CDR3 is 13 residues. DNA for the CDR3: TGTGCCTGGAGTGGACAGGGCTCTGAAAAACTGTTTTTT. Translation gives CAWSGQGSEKLFF.

The chain has TRBV19 and TRBJ2-7, with 7 bases lining up with TRBD1. The CDR3 covers 14 residues. After removal of 10 bases from V and 0 bases from J, the junction contained 9 bases not matched to a gene. Germline values: CDR1 LNHDA, CDR2 SQIVND (reference sequence). CDR3 loop: CATERTGGSYEQYF. The DNA for the CDR3 is TGTGCCACTGAAAGGACAGGAGGCTCCTACGAGCAGTACTTC. The entire variable domain, with the rest obtained from reference TRBV19 and TRBJ2-7, is as follows: DGGITQSPKYLFRKEGQNVTLSCEQNLNHDAMYWYRQDPGQGLRLIYYSQIVNDFQKGDIAEGYSVSREKKESFPLTVTSAQKNPTAFYLCATERTGGSYEQYFGPGTRLTVT.

The CDR3 protein is CASSRRGQPVLWQPQHF. Here the CDR3 DNA reads TGTGCCAGCAGTCGGCGGGGGCAGCCGGTATTATGGCAGCCCCAGCATTTT. The chain uses TRBV27 and TRBJ1-5, with D possibly TRBD1 on 6 matching bases. This CDR3 comprises 17 residues. Trimming stripped 5 bases from V and 7 bases from J, with 24 bases between. Germline lookup yields CDR1 MNHEY and CDR2 SMNVEV (reference sequence).

The CDR3 bases are TGTGCCATCAGTGTTGCAAGCGCCACAGATACGCAGTATTTT. Residues: CAISVASATDTQYF. The V call is TRBV10-3, the J call TRBJ2-3; D not resolved. Germline lookup yields CDR1 ENHRY and CDR2 SYGVKD. The CDR3 spans 14 residues. V lost 4 bases to trimming and J lost 2 bases, with 10 bases between them.

This chain links TRBV19 with TRBJ1-6; 7 bases line up with TRBD1. The CDR3 extends over 15 amino acids. Per the germline V gene, CDR1 is LNHDA and CDR2 is SQIVND (reference sequence). V gave up 3 bases and J gave up 10 bases; unmatched junction bases: 9. This CDR3 reads CASSIGTDPRSPLHF. The CDR3 nucleotides read TGTGCCAGTAGTATTGGGACAGATCCTCGGTCACCCCTCCACTTT. Full variable domain (outside the CDR3, taken from reference TRBV19 and TRBJ1-6): DGGITQSPKYLFRKEGQNVTLSCEQNLNHDAMYWYRQDPGQGLRLIYYSQIVNDFQKGDIAEGYSVSREKKESFPLTVTSAQKNPTAFYLCASSIGTDPRSPLHFGNGTRLTVT.

V and J are TRBV4-1 and TRBJ1-3; D may be TRBD1 (6 bases). There are 19 residues in the CDR3. The V end lost 0 bases, the J end lost 0 bases, and 18 bases lay between the germline ends. Germline CDR1 and CDR2: MGHRA and YSYEKL. CDR3 amino acids: CASSQDAGAVSLSGNTIYF. CDR3 in DNA: TGCGCCAGCAGCCAAGATGCAGGGGCAGTATCCCTCTCTGGAAACACCATATATTTT.

This clone was observed a single time. This chain uses TRBV7-8 with TRBJ1-1; no firm D call. Trimming left V 4 bases short and J 1 base short, with 13 bases between. The CDR3 spans 15 residues. Germline CDR1 and CDR2: SGHVS and FQNEAQ. As DNA, the CDR3 is TGTGCCAGCAGCTCGCAGCTGATAGCGAACACTGAAGCTTTCTTT. This translates into CASSSQLIANTEAFF. Complete variable domain (other parts from reference TRBV7-8 and TRBJ1-1): GAGVSQSPRYKVAKRGQDVALRCDPISGHVSLFWYQQALGQGPEFLTYFQNEAQLDKSGLPSDRFFAERPEGSVSTLKIQRTQQEDSAVYLCASSSQLIANTEAFFGQGTRLTVV.

This clone has a single count. This chain links TRBV4-1 with TRBJ2-7, with 10 bases identical to TRBD1. Looked up from germline, CDR1 is MGHRA and CDR2 is YSYEKL. Losses at the gene ends were 6 bases for V and 6 bases for J; bases not matched to a gene: 8. CDR3 length equals 14 residues. The CDR3 bases are TGCGCCAGCAGTCCCGGGACAGGGGTTCTCGAGCAGTACTTC. This gives the protein CASSPGTGVLEQYF.

V is TRBV12-5 and J is TRBJ2-5; maybe TRBD1 (6 bases). The CDR3 loop spans 14 amino acids. Germline V gives CDR1 LGHNT, CDR2 FRNRAP. V lost 4 bases, J lost 4 bases, and 13 bases lay in between. The DNA of the CDR3 is TGTGCTAGTGGTTCAGGGGTAGTCTTAGAGACCCAGTACTTC. Translation: CASGSGVVLETQYF.

This clone appeared a few times. The gene calls are TRBV5-1 and TRBJ1-3; TRBD1 agrees at 9 bases. V lost 3 bases, J lost 8 bases, and 3 bases stayed unmatched. The CDR3 is 13 amino acids. Germline CDR1 SGHRS, CDR2 YFSETQ. The CDR3 loop reads CASSSRQGDTIYF. CDR3 DNA sequence: TGCGCCAGCAGCTCGAGACAGGGGGACACCATATATTTT. The full variable domain, rest sourced from reference TRBV5-1 and TRBJ1-3, is KAGVTQTPRYLIKTRGQQVTLSCSPISGHRSVSWYQQTPGQGLQFLFEYFSETQRNKGNFPGRFSGRQFSNSRSEMNVSTLELGDSALYLCASSSRQGDTIYFGEGSWLTVV.

The chain couples TRBV9 to TRBJ2-3; D is undetermined. The CDR3 runs to 16 residues. The V gene's germline CDR1 is SGDLS and CDR2 YYNGEE. The ends were cut back, 1 base at V and 1 base at J, with 13 bases in the middle. The DNA for the CDR3 is TGTGCCAGCAGCGTACCTAGATATGTCGGCACAGATACGCAGTATTTT. Protein: CASSVPRYVGTDTQYF.